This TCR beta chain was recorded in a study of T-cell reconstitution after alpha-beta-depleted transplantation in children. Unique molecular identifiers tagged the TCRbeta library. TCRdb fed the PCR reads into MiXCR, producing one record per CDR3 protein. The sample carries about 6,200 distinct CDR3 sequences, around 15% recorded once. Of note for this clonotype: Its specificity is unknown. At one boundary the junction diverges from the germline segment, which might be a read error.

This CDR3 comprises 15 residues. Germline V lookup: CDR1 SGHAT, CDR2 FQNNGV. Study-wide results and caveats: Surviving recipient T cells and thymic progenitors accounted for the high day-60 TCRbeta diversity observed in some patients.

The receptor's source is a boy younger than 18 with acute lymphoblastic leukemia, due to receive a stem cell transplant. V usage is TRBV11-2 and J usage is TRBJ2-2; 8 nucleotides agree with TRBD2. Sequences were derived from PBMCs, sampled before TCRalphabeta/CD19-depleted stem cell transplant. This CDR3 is CACSFRTSHTGELFF. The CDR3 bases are TGTGCCTGCAGCTTCAGGACTAGCCACACCGGGGAGCTGTTTTTT.